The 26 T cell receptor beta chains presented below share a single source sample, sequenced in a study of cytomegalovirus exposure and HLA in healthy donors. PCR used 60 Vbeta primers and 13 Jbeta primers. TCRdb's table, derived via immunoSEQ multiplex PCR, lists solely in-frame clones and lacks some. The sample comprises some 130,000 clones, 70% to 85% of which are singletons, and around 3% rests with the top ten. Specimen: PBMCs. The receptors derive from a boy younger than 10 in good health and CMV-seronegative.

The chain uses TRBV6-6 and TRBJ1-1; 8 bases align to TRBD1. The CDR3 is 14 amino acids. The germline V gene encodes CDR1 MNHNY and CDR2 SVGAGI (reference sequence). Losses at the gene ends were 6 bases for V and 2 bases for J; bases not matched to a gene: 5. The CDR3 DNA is TGTGCCAGCAGCCAGACAGGGGAAAACACTGAAGCTTTCTTT. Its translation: CASSQTGENTEAFF.

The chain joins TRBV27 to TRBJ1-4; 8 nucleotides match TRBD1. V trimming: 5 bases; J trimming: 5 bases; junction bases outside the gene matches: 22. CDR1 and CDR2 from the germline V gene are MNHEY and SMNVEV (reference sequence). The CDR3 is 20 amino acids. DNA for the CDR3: TGTGCCAGCAGTCCCGACATCCTCAGGGGGCTTGGGGGGGGAAATGAAAAACTGTTTTTT. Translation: CASSPDILRGLGGGNEKLFF.

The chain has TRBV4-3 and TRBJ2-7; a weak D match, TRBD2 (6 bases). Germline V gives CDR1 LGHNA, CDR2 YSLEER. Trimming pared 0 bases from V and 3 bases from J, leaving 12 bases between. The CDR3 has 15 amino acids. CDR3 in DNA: TGCGCCAGCAGCCAAGATCCCGGGGGATTCTACGAGCAGTACTTC. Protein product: CASSQDPGGFYEQYF.

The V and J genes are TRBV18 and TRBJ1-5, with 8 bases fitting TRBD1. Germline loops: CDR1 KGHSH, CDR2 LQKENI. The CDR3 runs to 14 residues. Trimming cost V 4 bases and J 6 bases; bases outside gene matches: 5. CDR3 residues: CASSLDRGSQPQHF. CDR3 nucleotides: TGTGCCAGCTCACTAGACAGGGGTTCTCAGCCCCAGCATTTT. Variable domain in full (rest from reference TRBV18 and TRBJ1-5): NAGVMQNPRHLVRRRGQEARLRCSPMKGHSHVYWYRQLPEEGLKFMVYLQKENIIDESGMPKERFSAEFPKEGPSILRIQQVVRGDSAAYFCASSLDRGSQPQHFGDGTRLSIL.

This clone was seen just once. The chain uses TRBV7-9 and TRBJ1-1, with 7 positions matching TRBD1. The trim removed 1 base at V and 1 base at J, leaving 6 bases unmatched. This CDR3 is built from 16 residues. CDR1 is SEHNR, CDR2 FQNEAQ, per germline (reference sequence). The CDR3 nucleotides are TGTGCCAGCAGCTTAGAGACAGGGCGATGGAACACTGAAGCTTTCTTT. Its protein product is CASSLETGRWNTEAFF.

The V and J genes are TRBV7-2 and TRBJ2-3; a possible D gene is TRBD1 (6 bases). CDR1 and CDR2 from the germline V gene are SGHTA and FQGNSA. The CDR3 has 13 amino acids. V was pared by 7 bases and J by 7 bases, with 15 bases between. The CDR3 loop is CASTPDSPNTQYF. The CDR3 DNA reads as TGTGCCAGCACCCCGGACAGCCCGAATACGCAGTATTTT.

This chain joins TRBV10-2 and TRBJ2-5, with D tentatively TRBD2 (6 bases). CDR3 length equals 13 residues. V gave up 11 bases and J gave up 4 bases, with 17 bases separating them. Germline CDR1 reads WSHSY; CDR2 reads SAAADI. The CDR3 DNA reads TGCGCCTGCCGGAGGGATAGCGCAGAGACCCAGTACTTC. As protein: CACRRDSAETQYF.

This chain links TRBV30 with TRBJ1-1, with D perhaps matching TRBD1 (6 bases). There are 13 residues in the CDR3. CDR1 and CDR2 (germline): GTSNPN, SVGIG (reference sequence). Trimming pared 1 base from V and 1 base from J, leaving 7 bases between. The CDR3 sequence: CAWSAQGNTEAFF. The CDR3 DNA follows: TGTGCCTGGAGTGCACAGGGGAACACTGAAGCTTTCTTT.

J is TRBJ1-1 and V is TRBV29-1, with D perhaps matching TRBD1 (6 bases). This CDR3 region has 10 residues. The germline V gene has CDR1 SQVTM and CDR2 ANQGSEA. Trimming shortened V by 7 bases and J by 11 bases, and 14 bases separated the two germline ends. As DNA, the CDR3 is TGCAGCGCTGTACAGGGATCGGCTTTCTTT. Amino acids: CSAVQGSAFF.

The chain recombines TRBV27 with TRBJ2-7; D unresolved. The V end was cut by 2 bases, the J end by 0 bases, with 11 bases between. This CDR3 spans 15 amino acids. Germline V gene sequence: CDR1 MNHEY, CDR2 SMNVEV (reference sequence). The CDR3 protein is CASSLRRSGSYEQYV. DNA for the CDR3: TGTGCCAGCAGTTTACGACGGTCAGGCTCCTACGAGCAGTACGTC.

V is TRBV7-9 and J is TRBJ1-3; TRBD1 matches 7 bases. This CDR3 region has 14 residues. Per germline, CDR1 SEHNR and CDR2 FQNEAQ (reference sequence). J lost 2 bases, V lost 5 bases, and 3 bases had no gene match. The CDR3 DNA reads TGTGCCAGCAGCCTACAGGGGACTGGAAACACCATATATTTT. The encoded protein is CASSLQGTGNTIYF.

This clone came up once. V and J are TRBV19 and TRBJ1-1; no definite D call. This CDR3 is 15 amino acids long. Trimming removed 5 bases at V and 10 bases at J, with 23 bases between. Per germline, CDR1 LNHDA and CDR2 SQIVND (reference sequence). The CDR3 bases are TGTGCCAGTAGTCCCACGGGAGTTCTGAGTGGCGGAGCTTTCTTT. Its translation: CASSPTGVLSGGAFF.

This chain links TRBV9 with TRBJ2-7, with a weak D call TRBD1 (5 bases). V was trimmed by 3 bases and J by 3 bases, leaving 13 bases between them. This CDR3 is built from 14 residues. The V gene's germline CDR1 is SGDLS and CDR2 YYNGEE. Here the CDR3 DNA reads TGTGCCAGCAGCGATGCATTCGACAGCTACGAGCAGTACTTC. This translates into CASSDAFDSYEQYF.

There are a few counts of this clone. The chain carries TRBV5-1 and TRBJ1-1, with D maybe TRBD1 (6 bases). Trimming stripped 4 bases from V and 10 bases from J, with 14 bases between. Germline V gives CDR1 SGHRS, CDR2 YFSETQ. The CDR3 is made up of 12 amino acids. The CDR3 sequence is CASSGAGRGAFF. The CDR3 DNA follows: TGCGCCAGCAGCGGAGCAGGCAGGGGAGCTTTCTTT.

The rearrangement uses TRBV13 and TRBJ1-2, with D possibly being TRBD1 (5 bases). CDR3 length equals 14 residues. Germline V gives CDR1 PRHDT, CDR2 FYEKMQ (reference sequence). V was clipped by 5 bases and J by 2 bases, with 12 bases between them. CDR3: CASSPGRLNYGYTF. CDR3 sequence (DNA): TGTGCCAGCAGCCCAGGGCGGTTGAACTATGGCTACACCTTC.

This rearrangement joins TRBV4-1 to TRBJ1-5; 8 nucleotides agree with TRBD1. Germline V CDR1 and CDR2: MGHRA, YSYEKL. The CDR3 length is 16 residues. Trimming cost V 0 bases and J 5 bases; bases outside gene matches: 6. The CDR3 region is CASSQDLPGGYQPQHF. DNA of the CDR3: TGCGCCAGCAGCCAAGATCTCCCAGGGGGCTATCAGCCCCAGCATTTT.

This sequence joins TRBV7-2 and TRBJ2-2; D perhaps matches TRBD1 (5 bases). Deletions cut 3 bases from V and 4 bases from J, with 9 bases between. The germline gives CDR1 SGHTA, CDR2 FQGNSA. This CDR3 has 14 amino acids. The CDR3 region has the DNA TGTGCCAGCAGCTTCGGACACTTCACCGGGGAGCTGTTTTTT. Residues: CASSFGHFTGELFF. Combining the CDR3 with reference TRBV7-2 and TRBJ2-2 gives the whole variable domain GAGVSQSPSNKVTEKGKDVELRCDPISGHTALYWYRQSLGQGLEFLIYFQGNSAPDKSGLPSDRFSAERTGGSVSTLTIQRTQQEDSAVYLCASSFGHFTGELFFGEGSRLTVL.

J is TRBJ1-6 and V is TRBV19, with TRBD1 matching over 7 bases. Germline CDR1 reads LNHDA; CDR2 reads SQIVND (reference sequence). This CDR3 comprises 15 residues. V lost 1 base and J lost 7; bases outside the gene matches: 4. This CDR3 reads CASSIGQGHNSPLHF. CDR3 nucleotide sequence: TGTGCCAGTAGTATAGGACAGGGACACAATTCACCCCTCCACTTT.

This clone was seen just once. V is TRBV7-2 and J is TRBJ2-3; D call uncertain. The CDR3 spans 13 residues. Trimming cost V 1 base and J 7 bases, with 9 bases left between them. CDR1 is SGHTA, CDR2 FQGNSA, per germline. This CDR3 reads CASSLGRYYTQYF. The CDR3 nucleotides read TGTGCCAGCAGCTTAGGCAGGTACTATACGCAGTATTTT.

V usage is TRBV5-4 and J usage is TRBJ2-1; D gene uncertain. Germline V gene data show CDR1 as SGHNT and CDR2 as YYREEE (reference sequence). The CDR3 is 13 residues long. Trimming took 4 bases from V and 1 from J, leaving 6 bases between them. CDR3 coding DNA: TGTGCCAGCAGCCCCCGTTCCTACAATGAGCAGTTCTTC. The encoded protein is CASSPRSYNEQFF.

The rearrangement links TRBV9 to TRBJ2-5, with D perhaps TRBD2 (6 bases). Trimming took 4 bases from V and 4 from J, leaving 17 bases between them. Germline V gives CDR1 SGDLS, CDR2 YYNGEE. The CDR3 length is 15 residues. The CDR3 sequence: CASSSGTSPRETQYF. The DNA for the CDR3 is TGTGCCAGCAGCTCCGGGACTTCCCCGCGAGAGACCCAGTACTTC.

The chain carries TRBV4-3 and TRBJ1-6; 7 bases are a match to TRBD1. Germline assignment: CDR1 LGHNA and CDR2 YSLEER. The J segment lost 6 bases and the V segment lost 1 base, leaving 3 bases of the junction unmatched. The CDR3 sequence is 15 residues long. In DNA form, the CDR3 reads TGCGCCAGCAGCCAAGGTACAGGGGTTAATTCACCCCTCCACTTT. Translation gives CASSQGTGVNSPLHF.

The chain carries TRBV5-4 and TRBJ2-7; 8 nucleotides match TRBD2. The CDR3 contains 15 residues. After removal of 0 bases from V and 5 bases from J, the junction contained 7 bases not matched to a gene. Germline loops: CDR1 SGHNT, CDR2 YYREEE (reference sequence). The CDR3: CASSLDGRDDDEQYF. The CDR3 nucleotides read TGTGCCAGCAGCTTGGACGGGAGGGACGACGACGAGCAGTACTTC.

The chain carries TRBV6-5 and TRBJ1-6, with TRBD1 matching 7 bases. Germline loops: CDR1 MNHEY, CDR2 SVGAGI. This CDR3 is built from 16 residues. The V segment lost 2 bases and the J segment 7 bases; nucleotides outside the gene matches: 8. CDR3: CASSYGVQGPNSPLHF. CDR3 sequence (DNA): TGTGCCAGCAGTTACGGGGTACAGGGGCCAAATTCACCCCTCCACTTT.

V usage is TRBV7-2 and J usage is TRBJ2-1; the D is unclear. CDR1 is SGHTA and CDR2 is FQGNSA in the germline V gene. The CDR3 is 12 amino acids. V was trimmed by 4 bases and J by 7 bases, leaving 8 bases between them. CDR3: CASSSEWNEQFF. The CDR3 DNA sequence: TGTGCCAGCAGCTCCGAGTGGAATGAGCAGTTCTTC.

The CDR3 loop reads CASSVQGTRDTQYF. CDR3 in DNA: TGTGCCAGCAGCGTCCAGGGCACAAGGGATACGCAGTATTTT. The chain is built from TRBV9 and TRBJ2-3; tentative D call: TRBD1 (5 bases). The germline V gene has CDR1 SGDLS and CDR2 YYNGEE. Trimming shortened V by 2 bases and J by 6 bases, and 13 bases separated the two germline ends. This CDR3 comprises 14 residues.